These T cell receptor beta chains were read from a single sample in a study of T cells in Graves' hyperthyroidism and ophthalmopathy. TCRdb called the multiplex PCR reads again in MiXCR, with one record for every CDR3 protein. The repertoire includes about 770,000 distinct CDR3 sequences, 18% of them detected once, and over 15% sits in the top ten. The source material was blood. All receptors derive from a woman aged 45-65 years with Graves' hyperthyroidism that later progressed to Graves' ophthalmopathy. The CDR3 runs from the conserved cysteine through the conserved F or W. The D gene is left open where the match is weak. Not all rows give a size; the values are once, few, many and, for expanded clones, a class.

d_call: -; j_call: TRBJ2-7; clone_size: -; cdr3_length: 14; v_call: TRBV5-1; cdr3_aa: CASSPSAGSYEQYF; cdr3_nt: TGCGCCAGCAGCCCTTCGGCGGGATCCTACGAGCAGTACTTC
d_call: -; j_call: TRBJ1-4; clone_size: -; cdr3_length: 13; v_call: TRBV6-1; cdr3_aa: CASSAPDSEKLFF; cdr3_nt: TGTGCCAGCAGTGCCCCGGACAGCGAAAAACTGTTTTTT
d_call: -; j_call: TRBJ1-4; clone_size: -; cdr3_length: 14; v_call: TRBV20-1; cdr3_aa: CSAGSETANEKLFF; cdr3_nt: TGCAGTGCTGGTTCCGAGACAGCCAATGAAAAACTGTTTTTT
d_call: -; j_call: TRBJ1-2; clone_size: many; cdr3_length: 13; v_call: TRBV12-3/TRBV12-4; cdr3_aa: CASSLGQIDGYTF; cdr3_nt: TGTGCCAGCAGTTTAGGGCAGATAGATGGCTACACCTTC
d_call: TRBD2; j_call: TRBJ2-3; clone_size: many; cdr3_length: 18; v_call: TRBV20-1; cdr3_aa: CSASPGLAGGTSTDTQYF; cdr3_nt: TGCAGTGCTAGCCCCGGACTAGCGGGGGGCACTAGCACAGATACGCAGTATTTT
d_call: -; j_call: TRBJ2-2; clone_size: -; cdr3_length: 15; v_call: TRBV9; cdr3_aa: CASSVGDRDTGELFF; cdr3_nt: TGTGCCAGCAGCGTAGGGGACCGAGACACCGGGGAGCTGTTTTTT
d_call: -; j_call: TRBJ1-1; clone_size: many; cdr3_length: 14; v_call: TRBV12-3/TRBV12-4; cdr3_aa: CASTPAGQNTEAFF; cdr3_nt: TGTGCCAGCACCCCGGCCGGACAGAACACTGAAGCTTTCTTT
d_call: -; j_call: TRBJ2-7; clone_size: -; cdr3_length: 15; v_call: TRBV6-1; cdr3_aa: CASSENPDPLHEQYF; cdr3_nt: TGTGCCAGCAGTGAAAACCCGGATCCGCTCCACGAGCAGTACTTC
d_call: -; j_call: TRBJ1-5; clone_size: many; cdr3_length: 19; v_call: TRBV20-1; cdr3_aa: CSAPPRYRGLQVGNQPQHF; cdr3_nt: TGCAGTGCTCCACCCCGGTACAGAGGACTTCAGGTTGGCAATCAGCCCCAGCATTTT
d_call: TRBD1; j_call: TRBJ1-2; clone_size: -; cdr3_length: 16; v_call: TRBV7-9; cdr3_aa: CASSSPAQGAGYGYTF; cdr3_nt: TGTGCCAGCAGCTCCCCCGCCCAGGGGGCTGGCTATGGCTACACCTTC
d_call: TRBD1; j_call: TRBJ1-1; clone_size: many; cdr3_length: 15; v_call: TRBV4-1; cdr3_aa: CASSQGQLPSLGAFF; cdr3_nt: TGCGCCAGCAGCCAGGGACAGCTACCGAGCTTGGGAGCTTTCTTT
d_call: TRBD1; j_call: TRBJ1-5; clone_size: few; cdr3_length: 14; v_call: TRBV19; cdr3_aa: CASSGTGGHQPQHF; cdr3_nt: TGTGCCAGTAGCGGGACAGGGGGACATCAGCCCCAGCATTTT
d_call: -; j_call: TRBJ1-4; clone_size: few; cdr3_length: 13; v_call: TRBV27; cdr3_aa: CASRTGPGEKLFF; cdr3_nt: TGTGCCAGCAGAACAGGTCCGGGTGAAAAACTGTTTTTT
d_call: -; j_call: TRBJ1-4; clone_size: many; cdr3_length: 13; v_call: TRBV30; cdr3_aa: CAWREPRVEKLFF; cdr3_nt: TGTGCCTGGAGGGAACCCAGGGTGGAAAAACTGTTTTTT
d_call: TRBD2; j_call: TRBJ2-1; clone_size: many; cdr3_length: 14; v_call: TRBV12-3/TRBV12-4; cdr3_aa: CASNLAGGGHEQFF; cdr3_nt: TGTGCCAGCAACTTAGCGGGGGGCGGCCATGAGCAGTTCTTC
d_call: TRBD1; j_call: TRBJ1-2; clone_size: many; cdr3_length: 13; v_call: TRBV7-3; cdr3_aa: CASSPTGLSGYTF; cdr3_nt: TGTGCCAGCAGCCCGACAGGGTTGAGTGGCTACACCTTC
d_call: TRBD1; j_call: TRBJ2-2; clone_size: -; cdr3_length: 14; v_call: TRBV18; cdr3_aa: CASPGQGNTGELFF; cdr3_nt: TGTGCCAGCCCAGGACAGGGAAACACCGGGGAGCTGTTTTTT
d_call: TRBD1; j_call: TRBJ1-5; clone_size: once; cdr3_length: 17; v_call: TRBV20-1; cdr3_aa: CSARVGTGRNGNQPQHF; cdr3_nt: TGCAGTGCTAGGGTTGGGACAGGGAGAAACGGCAATCAGCCCCAGCATTTT
d_call: -; j_call: TRBJ1-2; clone_size: many; cdr3_length: 14; v_call: TRBV2; cdr3_aa: CASSVRSVGYGYTF; cdr3_nt: TGTGCCAGCAGTGTCCGGAGTGTTGGCTATGGCTACACCTTC
d_call: -; j_call: TRBJ1-5; clone_size: few; cdr3_length: 13; v_call: TRBV2; cdr3_aa: CASSPGWGQPQHF; cdr3_nt: TGTGCCAGCAGTCCAGGGTGGGGTCAGCCCCAGCATTTT
d_call: TRBD2; j_call: TRBJ2-1; clone_size: -; cdr3_length: 18; v_call: TRBV29-1; cdr3_aa: CSAGKPGLAGGAYNEQFF; cdr3_nt: TGCAGCGCTGGGAAACCGGGACTAGCGGGGGGGGCTTACAATGAGCAGTTCTTC
d_call: -; j_call: TRBJ2-2; clone_size: -; cdr3_length: 13; v_call: TRBV12-3/TRBV12-4; cdr3_aa: CASSDPLTGELFF; cdr3_nt: TGTGCCAGCAGTGACCCTCTCACCGGGGAGCTGTTTTTT
d_call: TRBD1; j_call: TRBJ1-2; clone_size: few; cdr3_length: 14; v_call: TRBV5-1; cdr3_aa: CASSLDRGERSYTF; cdr3_nt: TGCGCCAGCAGCCTAGACAGGGGGGAACGTAGCTACACCTTC
d_call: TRBD1; j_call: TRBJ1-2; clone_size: -; cdr3_length: 13; v_call: TRBV29-1; cdr3_aa: CSARTGSNYGYTF; cdr3_nt: TGCAGCGCCCGGACAGGGTCTAACTATGGCTACACCTTC
d_call: TRBD2; j_call: TRBJ2-7; clone_size: few; cdr3_length: 15; v_call: TRBV20-1; cdr3_aa: CSARVLAGSSYEQYF; cdr3_nt: TGCAGTGCTAGGGTCCTAGCGGGGAGCTCCTACGAGCAGTACTTC
d_call: TRBD1; j_call: TRBJ2-2; clone_size: -; cdr3_length: 17; v_call: TRBV18; cdr3_aa: CASSLATGGLGTGELFF; cdr3_nt: TGTGCCAGCTCGCTAGCAACAGGGGGCCTGGGCACCGGGGAGCTGTTTTTT
d_call: -; j_call: TRBJ1-6; clone_size: -; cdr3_length: 14; v_call: TRBV2; cdr3_aa: CASGPGAGNSPLHF; cdr3_nt: TGTGCCAGCGGCCCCGGGGCTGGGAATTCACCCCTCCACTTT
d_call: TRBD1; j_call: TRBJ2-1; clone_size: few; cdr3_length: 17; v_call: TRBV10-3; cdr3_aa: CAISEGPGQGTNNEQFF; cdr3_nt: TGTGCCATCAGTGAGGGACCGGGACAGGGGACGAACAATGAGCAGTTCTTC
d_call: -; j_call: TRBJ2-4; clone_size: -; cdr3_length: 16; v_call: TRBV15; cdr3_aa: CATSPRPLLAKNIQYF; cdr3_nt: TGTGCCACCAGCCCCCGACCTTTACTAGCCAAAAACATTCAGTACTTC
d_call: -; j_call: TRBJ1-6; clone_size: many; cdr3_length: 17; v_call: TRBV7-6; cdr3_aa: CASSPGGGSSYNSPLHF; cdr3_nt: TGTGCCAGCAGCCCCGGAGGCGGTAGCTCCTATAATTCACCCCTCCACTTT
d_call: -; j_call: TRBJ2-1; clone_size: many; cdr3_length: 14; v_call: TRBV30; cdr3_aa: CAWSRGTAYNEQFF; cdr3_nt: TGTGCCTGGAGTCGCGGGACAGCTTACAATGAGCAGTTCTTC
d_call: -; j_call: TRBJ1-1; clone_size: -; cdr3_length: 16; v_call: TRBV9; cdr3_aa: CASSAQRGVMNTEAFF; cdr3_nt: TGTGCCAGCAGCGCCCAGAGAGGGGTGATGAACACTGAAGCTTTCTTT
d_call: TRBD1; j_call: TRBJ2-7; clone_size: few; cdr3_length: 13; v_call: TRBV30; cdr3_aa: CAWSLGDSYEQYF; cdr3_nt: TGTGCCTGGAGTCTCGGGGACAGCTACGAGCAGTACTTC
d_call: -; j_call: TRBJ2-2; clone_size: many; cdr3_length: 13; v_call: TRBV5-1; cdr3_aa: CASSRAGTGELFF; cdr3_nt: TGCGCCAGCAGCAGGGCAGGCACCGGGGAGCTGTTTTTT
d_call: TRBD1; j_call: TRBJ2-7; clone_size: many; cdr3_length: 17; v_call: TRBV7-9; cdr3_aa: CASSSRRPRGLDYEQYF; cdr3_nt: TGTGCCAGCAGCTCCCGCCGACCCAGGGGGCTGGACTACGAGCAGTACTTC
d_call: TRBD1; j_call: TRBJ1-1; clone_size: few; cdr3_length: 15; v_call: TRBV13; cdr3_aa: CASSATGTGATEAFF; cdr3_nt: TGTGCCAGCAGCGCCACCGGGACAGGGGCCACTGAAGCTTTCTTT
d_call: TRBD1; j_call: TRBJ1-2; clone_size: -; cdr3_length: 16; v_call: TRBV6-1; cdr3_aa: CASSKNQGGYGNGYTF; cdr3_nt: TGTGCCAGCAGCAAAAACCAGGGGGGCTACGGGAATGGCTACACCTTC
d_call: -; j_call: TRBJ2-7; clone_size: many; cdr3_length: 13; v_call: TRBV4-2; cdr3_aa: CASSQAESVEQYF; cdr3_nt: TGTGCCAGCAGCCAAGCGGAATCGGTTGAGCAGTACTTC
d_call: -; j_call: TRBJ2-7; clone_size: -; cdr3_length: 14; v_call: TRBV13; cdr3_aa: CASSFRTGFHEQYF; cdr3_nt: TGTGCCAGCAGTTTCCGTACAGGGTTCCACGAGCAGTACTTC
d_call: TRBD1; j_call: TRBJ2-6; clone_size: few; cdr3_length: 16; v_call: TRBV20-1; cdr3_aa: CSASLQGSSGANVLTF; cdr3_nt: TGCAGTGCTAGTCTACAGGGGAGTTCTGGGGCCAACGTCCTGACTTTC
d_call: -; j_call: TRBJ1-1; clone_size: -; cdr3_length: 13; v_call: TRBV7-3; cdr3_aa: CASRQAAGTEAFF; cdr3_nt: TGTGCCAGCAGACAGGCAGCAGGCACTGAAGCTTTCTTT
d_call: -; j_call: TRBJ1-5; clone_size: -; cdr3_length: 15; v_call: TRBV5-1; cdr3_aa: CASSLGQTPNQPQHF; cdr3_nt: TGCGCCAGCAGCTTGGGGCAGACCCCCAATCAGCCCCAGCATTTT
d_call: -; j_call: TRBJ2-5; clone_size: many; cdr3_length: 17; v_call: TRBV3-1; cdr3_aa: CASSQGVSGGNQETQYF; cdr3_nt: TGTGCCAGCAGCCAAGGAGTTTCAGGGGGGAACCAAGAGACCCAGTACTTC
d_call: TRBD2; j_call: TRBJ2-1; clone_size: many; cdr3_length: 18; v_call: TRBV6-1; cdr3_aa: CASRLSESLASGDNEQFF; cdr3_nt: TGTGCCAGCAGATTATCAGAGTCCTTGGCTAGCGGGGACAATGAGCAGTTCTTC
d_call: TRBD1; j_call: TRBJ1-1; clone_size: -; cdr3_length: 12; v_call: TRBV16; cdr3_aa: CASSQRGQQAFF; cdr3_nt: TGTGCCAGCAGCCAAAGGGGACAGCAAGCTTTCTTT
d_call: -; j_call: TRBJ2-7; clone_size: -; cdr3_length: 15; v_call: TRBV20-1; cdr3_aa: CSARDLDRSSYEQYF; cdr3_nt: TGCAGTGCTAGAGATTTGGACCGGAGCTCCTACGAGCAGTACTTC
d_call: -; j_call: TRBJ2-5; clone_size: -; cdr3_length: 11; v_call: TRBV2; cdr3_aa: CASTNFETQYF; cdr3_nt: TGTGCCAGCACCAACTTTGAGACCCAGTACTTC
d_call: -; j_call: TRBJ2-2; clone_size: many; cdr3_length: 15; v_call: TRBV5-1; cdr3_aa: CASRLQGRDTGELFF; cdr3_nt: TGCGCCAGCAGATTACAGGGACGAGACACCGGGGAGCTGTTTTTT
d_call: -; j_call: TRBJ2-1; clone_size: many; cdr3_length: 16; v_call: TRBV5-1; cdr3_aa: CASSLASGQGNNEQFF; cdr3_nt: TGCGCCAGCAGCTTGGCCTCAGGACAAGGAAACAATGAGCAGTTCTTC
d_call: -; j_call: TRBJ1-3; clone_size: few; cdr3_length: 13; v_call: TRBV12-3/TRBV12-4; cdr3_aa: CASRGGAGNTIYF; cdr3_nt: TGTGCCAGCAGGGGGGGAGCTGGAAACACCATATATTTT
d_call: TRBD1; j_call: TRBJ1-5; clone_size: few; cdr3_length: 15; v_call: TRBV30; cdr3_aa: CAWSLDRGDNQPQHF; cdr3_nt: TGTGCCTGGAGCCTGGACAGGGGGGACAATCAGCCCCAGCATTTT
d_call: TRBD1; j_call: TRBJ1-5; clone_size: -; cdr3_length: 14; v_call: TRBV20-1; cdr3_aa: CSADRGPGNQPQHF; cdr3_nt: TGCAGCGCGGACAGGGGGCCGGGCAATCAGCCCCAGCATTTT